This TCR beta chain was documented in a study of OX40 agonist ivuxolimab in advanced cancers. Study as a whole: The patients got ivuxolimab, which is an agonistic anti-OX40 (CD134) antibody. Participants could have had prior anti-PD-1, anti-PD-L1 or anti-CTLA-4 therapy, and less than 45% had some.

Whole-study findings and limits: With doses of 0.1 to 3.0 mg/kg, CD4+ and CD8+ blood T cells had undergone clonal expansion by week 6.

Per the germline V gene, CDR1 is SGHTA and CDR2 is FQGTGA. V lost 1 base and J 6 bases, leaving 10 bases between the germline ends. This CDR3 spans 14 amino acids. At baseline, cycle 4 day 1, and cycle 7 day 1, blood was sampled. Produced via immunoSEQ multiplex PCR; TCRdb's table is partial and in-frame only. The sample includes about 80,000 clones, 90% to 95% seen only once; the top ten take around 4.8%. About this clone: The antigen is not known.

The V and J genes are TRBV7-3 and TRBJ1-3; weak D call: TRBD1 (6 bases). The sequence came from an adult with an advanced solid tumor such as melanoma, head and neck, liver or kidney cancer. Sequenced here: CD4+ or CD8+ T cells sorted from blood, sampled in a trial of the OX40 agonist ivuxolimab. Here the CDR3 reads CASSLNRDENTIYF. CDR3 nucleotide sequence: TGTGCCAGCAGCTTAAACAGGGATGAAAACACCATATATTTT.